Included here is one TCR beta chain sequence, with context. The data derive from a study of shared T cell receptors in the human thymus. Germline assignment: CDR1 MGHRA and CDR2 YSYEKL. With 3 bases removed from V and 1 base from J, the gap between germline ends came to 10 bases. The CDR3 contains 15 residues. Assay used: immunoSEQ multiplex PCR; TCRdb lists only in-frame clones, some missing. The sample holds hundreds of thousands of clones; around 87% are singletons and the top ten take roughly 0.0087%. The same sample was also used in a study of human thymus T cells. That study adds: Thymic samples were excised during corrective heart operations. Thymic and blood repertoires appeared to carry a bias in their V and J gene usage. Thymic repertoires from unrelated individuals overlapped highly, related research reported.

The sequenced sample was thymocytes. The sequence was collected from a boy under two years old with a congenital heart defect. The chain employs TRBV4-1 and TRBJ2-4, with D possibly matching TRBD2 (6 bases). The CDR3 coding sequence is TGCGCCAGCAGCCAGGGAGGACTGGCCAAAAACATTCAGTACTTC. This translates into CASSQGGLAKNIQYF.